Sequencing of this T cell receptor (beta chain) was carried out in a study of T cell clonality in common variable immunodeficiency. Study-wide findings and caveats: Links between repertoire features and CVID complications were heterogeneity-limited. Fewer deletions and N-nucleotide insertions were reportedly seen in common variable immunodeficiency TCR beta sequences. CVID subjects shared fewer TCRbeta clones than healthy controls did.

V shed 4 bases, J shed 6 bases, and the junction held 9 bases outside the gene matches. Germline V CDR1 and CDR2: SGHAT, FQNNGV. CDR3 length: 15 residues. Sequencing input was equivalent genomic DNA from CVID and controls. Only in-frame clones appear in the TCRdb table, and some are missing; sequencing was by immunoSEQ multiplex PCR. Observed in the sample are 35,000 to 55,000 clones, none of them singletons. This clone was observed many times. Its antigen is not known. The read comes to an end 3 residues before the CDR3 does, leaving the germline J gene to fill in the end. The specimen sequenced was peripheral blood mononuclear cells. The chain joins TRBV11-2 to TRBJ1-2, with 9 bases that match TRBD1. The clonotype comes from a person aged 18 to 69 in good health. The covered CDR3 bases are TGTGCCAGCAGCTCGGTGAAGGGACAGGGTCATGGC. Encoded protein: CASSSVKGQGHG. The whole CDR3 sequence reads CASSSVKGQGHGYTF.